This T cell receptor (beta chain) was sequenced in a study of CD8+CD57+ T cells in acquired aplastic anemia. With respect to this clonotype: Its antigen remains unknown.

General study results and limits: Comparison of patients with controls identified roughly 27 shared CD8+ CDR3 sequences. CD8+ Simpson's diversity in patients was not significantly different from that in controls.

Researchers used genomic DNA as the template to profile TCR beta VDJ and CDR3. TCRdb reanalysed the reads using MiXCR and keeps one entry per CDR3 protein. The sample consists of about 210,000 distinct CDR3 sequences, under 65% of them appearing once. From germline, CDR1 is PRHDT and CDR2 FYEKMQ (reference sequence). Trimming took off 5 bases at V and 0 bases at J, with 4 bases between the two ends. This CDR3 has 12 amino acids. This chain uses TRBV13 with TRBJ1-1; D is ambiguous. Sequencing was done on a sample of sorted CD4+, CD8+, or CD8+CD57+ T cells (not recorded which) from PBMCs. The clonotype comes from a human donor in good health. This chain's CDR3 is CASSTMNTEAFF. The CDR3 DNA reads TGTGCCAGCAGCACCATGAACACTGAAGCTTTCTTT.